This is a list of T cell receptor beta chains from one sample in a study of blood T cells in healthy people across ages. TCRdb re-called the 5' RACE reads with MiXCR, one entry per CDR3 protein. The top ten hold about an eighth of the sample, which has approximately 880,000 distinct CDR3 sequences, about 48% seen once. Sequencing was carried out using blood. Receptors were obtained from a man aged 25-45 years in good health. The CDR3 runs from the conserved cysteine through the conserved F or W. D genes are given only for firm matches. Only part of the rows carry a size: once, few, many, or a class if the clone is expanded.

v_gene	abundance	j_gene	d_gene	len	CDR3nt	CDR3aa
TRBV20-1	few	TRBJ2-5	.	16	TGCAGTGCCAGATCGGACAGTTCAAGAGTAGGGGAGACCCAGTACTTC	CSARSDSSRVGETQYF
TRBV3-1	.	TRBJ1-6	TRBD1	14	TGTGCCAGCAGTCAGGGGGCTCTTAATTCACCCCTCCACTTT	CASSQGALNSPLHF
TRBV6-5	.	TRBJ2-1	TRBD1	15	TGTGCCAGCAGTTTCACAGGGGAATTATACAATGAGCAGTTCTTC	CASSFTGELYNEQFF
TRBV27	.	TRBJ2-7	.	14	TGTGCCAGCAGTCCGCGAAGTATTTTTTACGAGCAGTACTTC	CASSPRSIFYEQYF
TRBV4-2	few	TRBJ2-5	.	16	TGTGCCAGCAGCGGCGGGGAGGGGGCATCTGGGGAGACCCAGTACTTC	CASSGGEGASGETQYF
TRBV4-2	.	TRBJ2-5	.	18	TGTGCCAGCAGCCAAGAAGGCGGAACGGCCATTGGTCAAGAGACCCAGTACTTC	CASSQEGGTAIGQETQYF
TRBV19	.	TRBJ2-1	.	16	TGTGCCAGTAGTACCCCGGGAGCAGACCCGTTAGGTGAGCAGTTCTTC	CASSTPGADPLGEQFF
TRBV2	.	TRBJ2-1	.	11	TGTGCCAGCAGCGCACAAAATGAGCAGTTCTTC	CASSAQNEQFF
TRBV5-1	.	TRBJ2-7	.	10	TGCGCCAGCAGGCAGAACGAGCAGTACTTC	CASRQNEQYF
TRBV28	.	TRBJ1-1	.	11	TGTGCCAGCAGTTTTAGGCAGGGAGCTTTCTTT	CASSFRQGAFF
TRBV29-1	few	TRBJ2-7	TRBD2	14	TGCAGCGTTGAAGATAAGCGGGGGGGGTACGAGCAGTACTTC	CSVEDKRGGYEQYF
TRBV5-1	.	TRBJ1-1	.	14	TGCGCCAGCAGCGCCAAGGGCGGAAACACTGAAGCTTTCTTT	CASSAKGGNTEAFF
TRBV6-1	few	TRBJ1-1	.	14	TGTGCCAGCAGTGAAGCGCTTCGGAGGGCGCGGGCTTTCTTT	CASSEALRRARAFF
TRBV5-1	few	TRBJ2-3	.	14	TGCGCCAGCAGTGTGTTGGGGCTAGGGGATACGCAGTATTTT	CASSVLGLGDTQYF
TRBV4-1	.	TRBJ2-4	.	18	TGCGCCGGCAGCCAAGACTGGTCAGCCCTAATAGCCAAAAACATTCAGTACTTC	CAGSQDWSALIAKNIQYF
TRBV3-1	few	TRBJ2-5	TRBD2	16	TGCGCCAGCAGCCAAGCCCTAGCGGGGCGCCAAGAGACCCAGTACTTC	CASSQALAGRQETQYF
TRBV7-2	.	TRBJ2-1	TRBD2	16	TGTGCCAGCAGCAAACTAGCGGGGGCCGTCCCCAATGAGCAGTTCTTC	CASSKLAGAVPNEQFF
TRBV5-1	.	TRBJ1-1	TRBD1	15	TGCGCCAGCAGTCGGCAGGGGGAGCCGAACACTGAAGCTTTCTTT	CASSRQGEPNTEAFF
TRBV7-2	.	TRBJ2-1	.	16	TGTGCCAGCAGCTTAGCGGGGGGCTACTCCTACAATGAGCAGTTCTTC	CASSLAGGYSYNEQFF
TRBV20-1	.	TRBJ1-2	TRBD1	13	TGCAGTGCCGTGTCAGGGGGGAGCTATGGCTACACCTTC	CSAVSGGSYGYTF
TRBV9	.	TRBJ2-1	TRBD2	19	TGTGCCAGCAGCGTATTCTCTAGCGGGGGGTCGGGATCTAGCAATGAGCAGTTCTTC	CASSVFSSGGSGSSNEQFF
TRBV7-2	.	TRBJ1-5	TRBD1	16	TGTGCCAGCAGCTTTAGGGGACAGGACCCGCTTATGCCCCAGCATTTT	CASSFRGQDPLMPQHF
TRBV24-1	.	TRBJ2-1	.	13	TGTGCCACCAGTGATTTTAGTGGGAGTGAGCAGTTCTTC	CATSDFSGSEQFF
TRBV20-1	few	TRBJ1-2	.	15	TGCAGTGCTAGAGTTCTGGAGCGAGCTAACTATGGCTACACCTTC	CSARVLERANYGYTF
TRBV9	.	TRBJ2-7	.	16	TGTGCCAGCAGCGTAGGGGTGCGGGGCGACTCCTACGAGCAGTACTTC	CASSVGVRGDSYEQYF
TRBV5-5	.	TRBJ2-3	TRBD2	18	TGTGCCAGCAGCTCCTCTCCCTGGAAGCGGGGGGTCACAAATACGCAGTATTTT	CASSSSPWKRGVTNTQYF